This T cell receptor (beta chain) was documented in a study of cytomegalovirus exposure and HLA in healthy donors (dated by TCRdb to the late 2010s). Turning to the overall study: The 666 repertoires of the first cohort and the roughly 120 validation repertoires were produced on the same platform, according to a later analysis. The study aimed to test whether cataloging public T cell receptors could reveal signatures of past pathogen exposure. In addition to the first cohort of approximately 670 subjects, a separate validation cohort of some 120 different subjects was used. The study combined high-throughput TCR immunosequencing, statistical association of individual TCRs with disease status, and machine learning to predict cytomegalovirus infection status. Overall study results and their limits: While some public TCRs were present in many individuals, most TCR sequences turned up only very rarely across donors. The validation cohort had no HLA typing available for a later analysis, so co-occurrence within that cohort was assessed over all 130 or so repertoires. The study listed 164 TCR beta chains as associated with cytomegalovirus. It was suggested by the authors that the approach could potentially be generalized to other disease states and immunological phenotypes. In vitro tests confirmed that a few of the cytomegalovirus-associated TCR beta chains recognize cytomegalovirus antigens. In a later analysis, TCRs clustered in the first cohort were found to also tend to co-occur in the approximately 110 validation repertoires, with 85% to 95% of cluster scores above 0. Cytomegalovirus status was reported to be diagnosed by the classifier with high specificity and sensitivity in both the original and validation cohorts.

Note on this clone: No antigen is known for it. No much larger clone is present one base from it, and per-base qualities are unavailable.

Separate from the approximately 670-subject first cohort, the validation cohort of 90 to 150 subjects was the group to which the donors belonged. Library preparation was by the immunoSEQ multiplex PCR assay. In the paper's pipeline: A statistical classification framework was built to diagnose cytomegalovirus status from the catalog of TCR beta chain sequences. TCRdb stores this immuneACCESS table with in-frame sequences only. Part of the clones is absent; in the studies checked, under half of the shortfall reflects unresolved V genes, and no reason is known for the rest. D and trimming come from the DNA, and the V and J calls and clone size come from that table. This sample comprises under 300,000 clones, 65% to 90% of them detected only once. Jointly, the top ten make up roughly 1% of the sample. Sequencing was carried out using PBMCs. The TCR sequence derives from a woman between 18 and 30 years old in good health and CMV-seronegative.

The bases read TGTGCCAGCAGCTCCGGGACAGGGAGCAATCAGCCCCAGCATTTT. Its protein product is CASSSGTGSNQPQHF. The V and J genes are TRBV7-6 and TRBJ1-5; TRBD1 lines up with 9 middle nucleotides. The CDR3 spans 15 residues, from the cysteine through the phenylalanine. Just CDR3 DNA is preserved here, 45 bases in frame from base 1. Trimming leaves V shorter by 4 bases and J shorter by 1 base, with the junction holding 2 bases beyond the gene matches. In the germline V gene, CDR1 corresponds to SGHVS and CDR2 to FNYEAQ.